This TCR beta chain was recovered during a study of human T cells and chemical hapten exposure. Study-wide findings and caveats: Donors, who had alopecia, may show an immune response that differs from healthy people's. Sensitization with DPC brought no change to TCRs above 1 in 1000 in frequency.

Germline V gives CDR1 SGHTA, CDR2 FQGNSA. The length of the CDR3 is 14 residues. The V end lost 1 base, the J end lost 4 bases, and 10 bases lay between the germline ends. Time point noted: patch test 1, 2 weeks after DPC sensitization. Stated treatment: therapeutic diphenylcyclopropenone sensitization with weekly scalp DPC. Each cDNA molecule in the library carried unique molecular identifiers. TCRdb analysed the RACE reads with MiXCR anew, one entry per CDR3 protein. The sample records 300,000 to 350,000 distinct CDR3 sequences, around 7% being singletons. A word on this clonotype: Its specificity is unknown.

Sequenced here: whole blood, sampled in connection with sensitization to the hapten diphenylcyclopropenone (DPC). The receptor was isolated from a woman aged 18 to 35 with alopecia areata. Some clones in this sample may be carry-over from other donors' samples. This chain links TRBV7-2 with TRBJ1-2; weak D call: TRBD1 (6 bases). The chain's CDR3 is CASSLGGGFYGYTF. In nucleotides, the CDR3 is TGTGCCAGCAGCTTAGGCGGGGGCTTCTATGGCTACACCTTC.